Sequencing of this T cell receptor (beta chain) was carried out in a study of shared clonotypes between healthy human individuals (dated by TCRdb to the early 2020s). Background for the entire study: The cohort included three men and a couple of women between 18 and 49 years of age. Per donor, three plates each were used for CD4 naive and CD4 memory, two for CD8 naive, and one for CD8 memory. To increase sequencing depth and limit assay-specific biases, different laboratories used diverse techniques to prepare libraries and sequence TCR repertoires. Between about 0.94 and 8.9 billion PBMCs per donor were obtained by leukapheresis. Blood TCR repertoires of a handful of healthy adults were deeply sequenced to estimate repertoire size and the extent of clonotype sharing between individuals.

Using the deep immunoSEQ assay, multiplex PCR amplified TCR CDR3 regions from genomic DNA. Extracted genomic DNA from each cell subset was spread evenly across all wells of several immunoSEQ 96-well plates, with each plate serving as a replicate. For sorted subsets, approximately 200 ng of genomic DNA, equivalent to 25,000 to 35,000 T cell genomes, went into each replicate PCR. The purified libraries were quantified using a Qubit 3.0 fluorometer, sized with a Bioanalyzer 2100, and then quantified again using the KAPA Library Quantification kit. A separate single-read 150-cycle Illumina NextSeq 550 flow cell was used to sequence each immunoSEQ 96-well plate. Regarding the original processing steps: Because the immunoSEQ output held only junctional sequences and lacked quality scores, the filtering could not match the filtering applied to full-length reads. Sequences were annotated with PyIR, a Python wrapper for IgBLAST v1.9, using IMGT germline references to assign V/J genes and CDR3. Any read was removed if the V/J assignment was weak (E-value above 1e-6), the CDR3 was missing, or the read contained stop codons, out-of-frame junctions, or ambiguous translated residues. A V3J clonotype was defined by an identical inferred V gene, J gene, and CDR3 amino acid sequence. Percentage overlap between repertoires was computed as shared unique clonotypes divided by the size of the smaller repertoire. Three approaches were used to assess repertoire richness: RTK rarefaction, the Chao1 estimator, and Recon v2.1 estimates of unobserved clonotypes. Generation probabilities were computed with OLGA for all TCRbeta clonotypes obtained by the gDNA method from several donors. TCRdb's version of the immuneACCESS table is confined to in-frame rearrangements and falls short of the full clone set. An unresolved V gene accounts for under half of the shortfall where checked; the remainder is of unknown origin. The V and J calls and the clone size are those of that table, but D and trimming were determined from the DNA. A total of over a million clones appear in this sample, approximately 96% of them only once. The ten largest clones take up roughly 1.2% of the sample.

Healthy HIV-negative adults with no recently reported acute infections or vaccinations were included as donors. Every donor was a Caucasian adult residing in Nashville, Tennessee, USA. Magnetic negative selection was used to enrich CD4+ T cells, after which naive cells were positively selected on CD45RA and the negative fraction became the memory subset. Blood was obtained by leukapheresis, after which PBMCs were separated by Ficoll-Histopaque density gradient centrifugation and cryopreserved in liquid nitrogen vapor phase. Analytical flow cytometry was used to check the purity and quantity of every magnetically sorted T cell population. Genomic DNA was isolated from every sorted fraction and measured by UV absorbance on a Nanodrop 2000c. The germline V gene encodes CDR1 SQVTM and CDR2 ANQGSEA. V and J lose 1 base and 2 bases, and a span of 8 bases separates them. Reading from cysteine to phenylalanine, the CDR3 counts 13 amino acids. The read is trimmed to its CDR3 DNA, 39 bases read in frame from base 1.

This clone has only a few counts. What antigen it recognizes has not been identified. Base qualities are missing; no much larger clone stands one base away. Overall study outcomes, separate from this receptor: Compared with non-shared clonotypes, clonotypes shared by all four sorted-subset donors had higher generation probabilities. Only blood was sampled, and tissue TCR repertoires likely differ from those in blood. Naive subsets generally had larger estimated clonotype richness than memory subsets did. Pairwise subsampling led to the expectation that sequencing depth would affect the degree of clonotype sharing among donors. Sharing across a few donors was observed for around 5% of naive CD4, over 3% of naive CD8, about 2.3% of memory CD4, and over 0.3% of memory CD8 clonotypes. Because the study included a small number of donors, the genetic and exposure-history diversity represented was limited. Rarefaction of sorted-subset datasets indicated incomplete sequencing despite the large sequencing depth.

The rearrangement joined TRBV29-1 to TRBJ1-2; tentative D gene TRBD1, with 5 bases matching. The TCR originated in a man aged 30 to 39 in good health. Sequences were obtained from naive CD4+ T cells sorted from blood. The label giving this sample's cell subset or site can be read as: CD45RA+ positively selected. CDR3 reads: CSVEGHRNYGYTF. The bases are TGCAGCGTTGAAGGGCACAGGAACTATGGCTACACCTTC. With the portions outside the CDR3 filled from the reference TRBV29-1 and TRBJ1-2 genes, the complete variable region becomes SAVISQKPSRDICQRGTSLTIQCQVDSQVTMMFWYRQQPGQSLTLIATANQGSEATYESGFVIDKFPISRPNLTFSTLTVSNMSPEDSSIYLCSVEGHRNYGYTFGSGTRLTVV.